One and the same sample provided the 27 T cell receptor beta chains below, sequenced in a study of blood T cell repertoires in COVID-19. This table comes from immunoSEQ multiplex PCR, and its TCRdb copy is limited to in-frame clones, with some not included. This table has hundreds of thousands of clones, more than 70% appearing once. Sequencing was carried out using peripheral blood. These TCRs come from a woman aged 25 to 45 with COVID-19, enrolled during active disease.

The CDR3 sequence: CASSLTGQGYNEQFF. CDR3 DNA: TGTGCCAGCAGCTTAACGGGACAGGGGTACAATGAGCAGTTCTTC. This sequence joins TRBV7-8 and TRBJ2-1; TRBD1 matches at 10 bases. Per germline, CDR1 SGHVS and CDR2 FQNEAQ. The CDR3 covers 15 residues. V shed 2 bases and J 4 bases; nucleotides not matched to a gene: 2.

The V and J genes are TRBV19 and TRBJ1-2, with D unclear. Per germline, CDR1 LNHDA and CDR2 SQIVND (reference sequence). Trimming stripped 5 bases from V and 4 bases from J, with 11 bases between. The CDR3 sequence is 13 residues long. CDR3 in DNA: TGTGCCAGTAGTTCGAGGTTAGGCTATGGCTACACCTTC. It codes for CASSSRLGYGYTF.

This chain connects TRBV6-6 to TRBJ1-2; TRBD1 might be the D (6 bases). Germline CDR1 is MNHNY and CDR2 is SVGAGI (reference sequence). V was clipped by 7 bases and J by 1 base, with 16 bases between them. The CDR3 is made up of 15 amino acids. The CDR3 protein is CASTIGQNFNYGYTF. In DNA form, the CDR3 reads TGTGCCAGCACTATAGGACAGAACTTTAACTATGGCTACACCTTC.

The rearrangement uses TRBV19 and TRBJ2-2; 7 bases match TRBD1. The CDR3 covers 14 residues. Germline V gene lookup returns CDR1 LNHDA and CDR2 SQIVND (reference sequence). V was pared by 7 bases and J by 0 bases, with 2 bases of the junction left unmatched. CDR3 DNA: TGTGCCAGTACCGGGACAGCGAACACCGGGGAGCTGTTTTTT. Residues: CASTGTANTGELFF. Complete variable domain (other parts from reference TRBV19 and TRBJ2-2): DGGITQSPKYLFRKEGQNVTLSCEQNLNHDAMYWYRQDPGQGLRLIYYSQIVNDFQKGDIAEGYSVSREKKESFPLTVTSAQKNPTAFYLCASTGTANTGELFFGEGSRLTVL.

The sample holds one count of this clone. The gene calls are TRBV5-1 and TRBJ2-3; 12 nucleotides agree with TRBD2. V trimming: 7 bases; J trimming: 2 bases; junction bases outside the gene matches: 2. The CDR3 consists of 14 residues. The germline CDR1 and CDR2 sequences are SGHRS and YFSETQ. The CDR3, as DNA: TGCGCCAGCGGACTAGCGGGACCCACAGATACGCAGTATTTT. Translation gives CASGLAGPTDTQYF.

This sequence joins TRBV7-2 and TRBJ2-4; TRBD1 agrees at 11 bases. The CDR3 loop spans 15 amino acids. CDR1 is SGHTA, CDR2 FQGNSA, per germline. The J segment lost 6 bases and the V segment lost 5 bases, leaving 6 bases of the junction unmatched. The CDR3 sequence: CASSRDRGILNIQYF. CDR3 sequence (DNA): TGTGCCAGCAGCCGGGACAGGGGGATACTAAACATTCAGTACTTC.

CDR3 protein: CASSIDHVGAAVTGELFF. In DNA form, the CDR3 reads TGTGCCAGTAGTATAGATCATGTGGGGGCGGCGGTCACCGGGGAGCTGTTTTTT. This chain links TRBV19 with TRBJ2-2; D might be TRBD1 (6 bases). The CDR3 runs to 18 residues. Germline V gene sequence: CDR1 LNHDA, CDR2 SQIVND (reference sequence). V lost 0 bases to trimming and J lost 4 bases, with 18 bases between them.

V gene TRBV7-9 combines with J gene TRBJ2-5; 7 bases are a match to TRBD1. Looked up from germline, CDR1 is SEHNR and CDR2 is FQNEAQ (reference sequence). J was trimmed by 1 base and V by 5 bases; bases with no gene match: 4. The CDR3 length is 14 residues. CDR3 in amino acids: CASSLDRAQETQYF. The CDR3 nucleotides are TGTGCCAGCAGCCTCGACAGGGCCCAAGAGACCCAGTACTTC.

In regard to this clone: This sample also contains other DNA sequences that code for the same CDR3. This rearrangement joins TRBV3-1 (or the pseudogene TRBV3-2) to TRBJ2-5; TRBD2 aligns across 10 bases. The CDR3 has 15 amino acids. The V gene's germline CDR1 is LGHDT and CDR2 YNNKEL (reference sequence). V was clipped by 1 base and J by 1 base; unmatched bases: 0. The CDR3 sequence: CASSQGTSGQETQYF. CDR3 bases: TGTGCCAGCAGCCAAGGGACTAGCGGCCAAGAGACCCAGTACTTC.

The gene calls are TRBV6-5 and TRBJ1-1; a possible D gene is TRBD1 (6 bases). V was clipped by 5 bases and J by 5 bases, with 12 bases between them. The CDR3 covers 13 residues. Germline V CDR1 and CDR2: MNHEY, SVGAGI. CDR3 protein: CASSPGGLTEAFF. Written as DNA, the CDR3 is TGTGCCAGCAGTCCCGGGGGGCTGACTGAAGCTTTCTTT.

The CDR3 DNA is TGTGCCAGCAGCGCACATTACAATGACAAGATGACATACGAGCAGTACTTC. It specifies CASSAHYNDKMTYEQYF. This chain links TRBV7-6 with TRBJ2-7; D unresolved. With 5 bases removed from V and 4 bases from J, the gap between germline ends came to 24 bases. The CDR3 loop spans 17 amino acids. Germline CDR1 SGHVS, CDR2 FNYEAQ.

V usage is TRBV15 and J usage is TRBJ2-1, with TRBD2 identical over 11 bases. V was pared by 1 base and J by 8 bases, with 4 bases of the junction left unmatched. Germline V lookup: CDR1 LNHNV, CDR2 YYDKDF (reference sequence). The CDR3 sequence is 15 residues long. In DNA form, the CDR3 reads TGTGCCACCAGCAGAGTACTAGCGGGGGCCTATGAGCAGTTCTTC. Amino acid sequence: CATSRVLAGAYEQFF.

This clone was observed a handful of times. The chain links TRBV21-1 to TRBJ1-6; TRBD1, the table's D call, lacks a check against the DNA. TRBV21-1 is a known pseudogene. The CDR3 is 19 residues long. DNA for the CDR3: TGTGCCAGCAGCAAAGAAGGCAGGGGGCGGGTTTCCTATAATTCACCCCTCCACTTT. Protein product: CASSKEGRGRVSYNSPLHF.

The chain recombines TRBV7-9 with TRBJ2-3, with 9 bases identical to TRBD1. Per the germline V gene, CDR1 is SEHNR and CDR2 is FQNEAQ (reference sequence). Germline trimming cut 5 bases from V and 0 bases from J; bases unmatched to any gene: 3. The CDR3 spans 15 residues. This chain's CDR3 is CASSHGTGSTDTQYF. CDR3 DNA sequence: TGTGCCAGCAGCCATGGGACAGGGAGCACAGATACGCAGTATTTT.

This CDR3 is CATSDLAGAVETQYF. DNA of the CDR3: TGTGCCACCAGTGACCTAGCGGGAGCGGTGGAGACCCAGTACTTC. V usage is TRBV24-1 and J usage is TRBJ2-5; 10 bases match TRBD2. CDR3 length equals 15 residues. Germline values: CDR1 KGHDR, CDR2 SFDVKD. J gave up 5 bases and V 4 bases, and 6 bases lay outside the gene matches.

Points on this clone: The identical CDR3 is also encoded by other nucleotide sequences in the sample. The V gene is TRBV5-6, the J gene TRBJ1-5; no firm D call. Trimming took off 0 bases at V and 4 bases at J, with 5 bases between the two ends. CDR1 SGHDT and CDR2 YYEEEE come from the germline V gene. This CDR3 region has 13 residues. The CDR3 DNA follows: TGTGCCAGCAGCTTGGGTAGAAATCAGCCCCAGCATTTT. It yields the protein CASSLGRNQPQHF.

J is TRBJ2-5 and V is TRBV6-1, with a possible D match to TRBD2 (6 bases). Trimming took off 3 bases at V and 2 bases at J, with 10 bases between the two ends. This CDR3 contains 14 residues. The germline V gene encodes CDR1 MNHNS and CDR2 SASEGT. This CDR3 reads CASSDRDWQETQYF. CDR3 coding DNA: TGTGCCAGCAGTGACCGGGACTGGCAAGAGACCCAGTACTTC.

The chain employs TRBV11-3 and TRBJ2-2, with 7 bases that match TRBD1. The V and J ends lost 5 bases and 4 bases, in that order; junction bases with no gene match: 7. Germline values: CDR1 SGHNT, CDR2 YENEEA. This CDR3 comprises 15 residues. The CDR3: CASSPHRGGTGELFF. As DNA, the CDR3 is TGTGCCAGCAGCCCCCACAGGGGTGGCACCGGGGAGCTGTTTTTT.

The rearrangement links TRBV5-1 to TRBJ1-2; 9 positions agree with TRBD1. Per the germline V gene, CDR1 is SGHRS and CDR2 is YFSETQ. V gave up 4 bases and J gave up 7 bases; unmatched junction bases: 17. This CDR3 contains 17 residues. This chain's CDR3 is CASSKYRGRDLAVGYTF. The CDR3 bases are TGCGCCAGCAGCAAGTACAGGGGGCGCGACCTCGCTGTTGGCTACACCTTC. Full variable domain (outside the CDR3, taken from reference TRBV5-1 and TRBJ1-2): KAGVTQTPRYLIKTRGQQVTLSCSPISGHRSVSWYQQTPGQGLQFLFEYFSETQRNKGNFPGRFSGRQFSNSRSEMNVSTLELGDSALYLCASSKYRGRDLAVGYTFGSGTRLTVV.

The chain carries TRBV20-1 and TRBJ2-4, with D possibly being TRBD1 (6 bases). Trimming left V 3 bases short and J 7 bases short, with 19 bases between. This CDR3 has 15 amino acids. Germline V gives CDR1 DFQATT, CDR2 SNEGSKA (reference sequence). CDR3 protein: CSASSRGGGYNIQYF. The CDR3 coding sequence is TGCAGTGCTAGTTCCCGTGGGGGCGGATATAACATTCAGTACTTC.

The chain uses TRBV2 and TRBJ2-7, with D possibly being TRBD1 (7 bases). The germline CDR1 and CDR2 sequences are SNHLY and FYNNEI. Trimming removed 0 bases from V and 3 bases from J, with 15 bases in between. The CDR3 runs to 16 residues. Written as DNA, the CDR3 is TGTGCCAGCAGTGAAGCTCTCAGGGGGGCCTTCTACGAGCAGTACTTC. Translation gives CASSEALRGAFYEQYF.

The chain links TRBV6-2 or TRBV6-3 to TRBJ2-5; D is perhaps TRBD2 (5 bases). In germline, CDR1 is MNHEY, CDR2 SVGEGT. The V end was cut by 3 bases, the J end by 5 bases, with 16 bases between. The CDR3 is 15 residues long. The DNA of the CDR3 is TGTGCCAGCAGTTATGCGGGTAGCGCCGGGGAGACCCAGTACTTC. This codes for CASSYAGSAGETQYF.

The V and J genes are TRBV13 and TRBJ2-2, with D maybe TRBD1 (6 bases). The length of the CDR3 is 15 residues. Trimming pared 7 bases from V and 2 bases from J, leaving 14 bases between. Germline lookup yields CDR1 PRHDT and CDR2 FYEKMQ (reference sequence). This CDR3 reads CASMLQGSNTGELFF. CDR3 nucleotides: TGTGCCAGCATGCTTCAGGGGTCTAACACCGGGGAGCTGTTTTTT.

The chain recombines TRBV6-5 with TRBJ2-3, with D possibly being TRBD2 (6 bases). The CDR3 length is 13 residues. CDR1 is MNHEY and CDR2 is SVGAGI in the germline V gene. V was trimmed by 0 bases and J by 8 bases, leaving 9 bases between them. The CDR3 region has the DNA TGTGCCAGCAGTTACTCGGGAGGTGGTACGCAGTATTTT. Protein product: CASSYSGGGTQYF.

CDR3 residues: CALTGQKEGQYV. The CDR3 region has the DNA TGTGCCCTGACGGGTCAAAAGGAGGGGCAGTACGTC. The chain has TRBV11-3 and TRBJ2-7; D may be TRBD2 (6 bases). Trimming cost V 11 bases and J 9 bases, with 20 bases left between them. This CDR3 has 12 amino acids. CDR1 and CDR2 (germline): SGHNT, YENEEA.

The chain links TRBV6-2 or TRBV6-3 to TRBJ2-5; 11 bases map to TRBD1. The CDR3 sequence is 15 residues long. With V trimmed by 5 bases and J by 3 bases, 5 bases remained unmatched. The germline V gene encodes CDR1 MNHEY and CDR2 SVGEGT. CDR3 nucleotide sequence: TGTGCCAGCAGTACCCGGACAGGGGGCGAAGAGACCCAGTACTTC. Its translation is CASSTRTGGEETQYF.

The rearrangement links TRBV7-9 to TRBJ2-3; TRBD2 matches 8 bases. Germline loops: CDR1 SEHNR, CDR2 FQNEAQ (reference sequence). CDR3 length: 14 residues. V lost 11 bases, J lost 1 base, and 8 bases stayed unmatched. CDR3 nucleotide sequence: TGTGCCTCCGGGAATAGCGGGGGCACAGATACGCAGTATTTT. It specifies CASGNSGGTDTQYF.